These 15 T cell receptor beta chains were all obtained from the same sample, sequenced in a study of cytomegalovirus exposure and HLA in healthy donors. The PCR used 60 Vbeta and 13 Jbeta primers. Produced via immunoSEQ multiplex PCR; TCRdb's table is partial and in-frame only. Here the sample spans about 43,000 clones, over 75% being singletons. Sequencing input: PBMCs. These receptors came from a man in his fifties or sixties in good health and CMV-seronegative.

The V call is TRBV2, the J call TRBJ2-7, with 7 bases matching TRBD2. There are 14 residues in the CDR3. Losses at the gene ends were 8 bases for V and 3 bases for J; bases not matched to a gene: 10. Germline V lookup: CDR1 SNHLY, CDR2 FYNNEI. The CDR3: CASCKAGVIYEQYF. The CDR3, as DNA: TGTGCCAGCTGTAAGGCGGGAGTAATCTACGAGCAGTACTTC.

The sample holds a few counts of this clone. The J gene is TRBJ1-1, the V gene TRBV7-2, with TRBD1 as a possible D gene (5 bases). Deletions cut 0 bases from V and 1 base from J, with 6 bases between. The germline V gene has CDR1 SGHTA and CDR2 FQGNSA. CDR3 size: 14 residues. CDR3: CASSLAGGNTEAFF. CDR3 bases: TGTGCCAGCAGCTTAGCGGGGGGGAACACTGAAGCTTTCTTT.

This clone was recorded once. V gene TRBV6-5 combines with J gene TRBJ2-2; 9 nucleotides agree with TRBD1. The CDR3 runs 15 residues. The germline V gene has CDR1 MNHEY and CDR2 SVGAGI. After removal of 4 bases from V and 1 base from J, the junction contained 1 base not matched to a gene. CDR3 loop: CASSSGQGNTGELFF. The DNA for the CDR3 is TGTGCCAGCAGTTCGGGACAGGGGAACACCGGGGAGCTGTTTTTT.

The V gene is TRBV5-1, the J gene TRBJ2-5; a weak D match, TRBD1 (7 bases). The CDR3 covers 16 residues. Germline V CDR1 and CDR2: SGHRS, YFSETQ. Trimming removed 4 bases from V and 9 bases from J, with 25 bases in between. The CDR3 region has the DNA TGCGCCAGCAGCCCGCAAGGTCGGGGGCAGGGGGAGCCCCAGTACTTC. Translated, it gives CASSPQGRGQGEPQYF.

On this clone: The sample carries other DNA sequences with the same CDR3. V usage is TRBV6-5 and J usage is TRBJ2-7; 8 nucleotides match TRBD1. CDR3 length: 15 residues. Trimming cost V 0 bases and J 2 bases; bases outside gene matches: 3. CDR1 is MNHEY, CDR2 SVGAGI, per germline. The CDR3 sequence: CASSYSGQGTYEQYF. The CDR3 nucleotides read TGTGCCAGCAGTTACTCCGGACAGGGTACCTACGAGCAGTACTTC.

The J gene is TRBJ2-1, the V gene TRBV7-2; D is perhaps TRBD2 (5 bases). CDR1 and CDR2 (germline): SGHTA, FQGNSA. V lost 6 bases and J 0 bases, leaving 12 bases between the germline ends. The CDR3 covers 15 residues. The CDR3 protein is CASRPTRSSYNEQFF. In DNA form, the CDR3 reads TGTGCCAGCAGGCCCACTAGGAGCTCCTACAATGAGCAGTTCTTC.

The rearrangement links TRBV9 to TRBJ2-2; TRBD2 agrees at 9 bases. Germline CDR1 is SGDLS and CDR2 is YYNGEE. The V segment lost 2 bases and the J segment 4 bases; nucleotides outside the gene matches: 6. This CDR3 has 16 residues. The chain's CDR3 is CASSVRGRAGTGELFF. CDR3 bases: TGTGCCAGCAGCGTCCGCGGGAGGGCTGGCACCGGGGAGCTGTTTTTT.

The sample holds a few counts of this clone. The chain couples TRBV2 to TRBJ2-1, with a weak D call TRBD1 (5 bases). Germline CDR1 reads SNHLY; CDR2 reads FYNNEI. V was clipped by 11 bases and J by 4 bases, with 9 bases between them. The CDR3 totals 11 residues. CDR3 loop: CAGQGYNEQFF. In nucleotides, the CDR3 is TGTGCCGGTCAGGGATACAATGAGCAGTTCTTC. The variable domain in full, with the rest retrieved from reference TRBV2 and TRBJ2-1, is EPEVTQTPSHQVTQMGQEVILRCVPISNHLYFYWYRQILGQKVEFLVSFYNNEISEKSEIFDDQFSVERPDGSNFTLKIRSTKLEDSAMYFCAGQGYNEQFFGPGTRLTVL.

The chain is built from TRBV4-3 and TRBJ2-1; 12 bases line up with TRBD2. The germline CDR1 and CDR2 sequences are LGHNA and YSLEER. The CDR3 runs to 17 residues. V dropped 1 base and J dropped 6; count of bases not matched to a gene: 7. The DNA of the CDR3 is TGCGCCAGCAGCCAAGGACTAGCGGGGGATAATCGCAATGAGCAGTTCTTC. It yields the protein CASSQGLAGDNRNEQFF.

The rearrangement links TRBV5-5 to TRBJ2-2; D possibly corresponds to TRBD1 (6 bases). This CDR3 is 14 amino acids long. The V end lost 4 bases, the J end lost 1 base, and 8 bases lay between the germline ends. Per germline, CDR1 SGHKS and CDR2 YYEKEE (reference sequence). The CDR3 region has the DNA TGTGCCAGCAGCCGGGGACAGAACACCGGGGAGCTGTTTTTT. It yields the protein CASSRGQNTGELFF.

V and J are TRBV6-6 and TRBJ2-3; no clear D gene. The CDR3 has 13 amino acids. Trimming stripped 0 bases from V and 4 bases from J, with 5 bases between. Per germline, CDR1 MNHNY and CDR2 SVGAGI (reference sequence). CDR3 sequence (DNA): TGTGCCAGCAGTTACTCGCGGCCAGATACGCAGTATTTT. Translation: CASSYSRPDTQYF.

This sequence joins TRBV10-3 and TRBJ1-2, with 8 bases matching TRBD1. The CDR3 has 18 residues. The germline gives CDR1 ENHRY, CDR2 SYGVKD. Trimming cost V 0 bases and J 8 bases; bases outside gene matches: 17. The CDR3 bases are TGTGCCATCAGTGAGTCGCGGGTAGGACCGACAGGGGACCCAGGCTACACCTTC. Amino acid sequence: CAISESRVGPTGDPGYTF.

This chain uses TRBV7-6 with TRBJ1-1; tentative D call: TRBD1 (6 bases). Per the germline V gene, CDR1 is SGHVS and CDR2 is FNYEAQ. The CDR3 length is 14 residues. With 5 bases removed from V and 2 bases from J, the gap between germline ends came to 12 bases. The CDR3 region has the DNA TGTGCCAGCAGCCCCTGGACAGCCAACACTGAAGCTTTCTTT. As protein: CASSPWTANTEAFF. The variable domain in full, completed from reference TRBV7-6 and TRBJ1-1, reads GAGVSQSPRYKVTKRGQDVALRCDPISGHVSLYWYRQALGQGPEFLTYFNYEAQQDKSGLPNDRFSAERPEGSISTLTIQRTEQRDSAMYRCASSPWTANTEAFFGQGTRLTVV.

The chain recombines TRBV4-2 with TRBJ1-1; a weak D match, TRBD1 (6 bases). The germline CDR1 and CDR2 sequences are LGHNA and YNFKEQ. Trimming removed 3 bases from V and 5 bases from J, with 19 bases in between. The CDR3 contains 16 residues. The CDR3 DNA is TGTGCCAGCAGCCACCCAGCGGCAGGGGAAGGTACTGAAGCTTTCTTT. Protein: CASSHPAAGEGTEAFF.

The rearrangement joins TRBV11-3 to TRBJ2-1, with D possibly TRBD2 on 5 matching bases. Trimming removed 4 bases from V and 5 bases from J, with 15 bases in between. The CDR3 spans 15 residues. The V gene's germline CDR1 is SGHNT and CDR2 YENEEA. CDR3 residues: CASSSRVAGNNEQFF. The CDR3 nucleotides are TGTGCCAGCAGCTCGAGGGTCGCCGGAAACAATGAGCAGTTCTTC.